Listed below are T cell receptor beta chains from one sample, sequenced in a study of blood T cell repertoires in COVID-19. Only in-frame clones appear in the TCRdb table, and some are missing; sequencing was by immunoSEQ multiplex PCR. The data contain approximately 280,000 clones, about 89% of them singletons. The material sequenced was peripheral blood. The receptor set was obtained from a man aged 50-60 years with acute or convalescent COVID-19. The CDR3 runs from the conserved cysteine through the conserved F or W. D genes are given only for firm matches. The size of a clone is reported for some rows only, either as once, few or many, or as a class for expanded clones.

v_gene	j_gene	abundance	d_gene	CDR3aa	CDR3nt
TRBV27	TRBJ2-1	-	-	CASSLGSRGYNEQFF	TGTGCCAGCAGTTTGGGGTCCCGGGGATACAATGAGCAGTTCTTC
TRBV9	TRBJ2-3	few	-	CASSPWGGATDTQYF	TGTGCCAGCAGCCCGTGGGGGGGGGCCACAGATACGCAGTATTTT
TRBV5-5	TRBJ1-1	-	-	CASSPLGNTEAFF	TGTGCCAGCAGCCCTCTAGGGAACACTGAAGCTTTCTTT
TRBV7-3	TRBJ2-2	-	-	CASSTRGRGTGELFF	TGTGCCAGCAGCACCCGGGGTAGAGGCACCGGGGAGCTGTTTTTT
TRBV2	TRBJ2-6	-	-	CASSEGRSSGANVLTF	TGTGCCAGCAGTGAGGGGAGGTCTAGTGGGGCCAACGTCCTGACTTTC
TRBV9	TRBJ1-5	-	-	CASSVDGSNQPQHF	TGTGCCAGCAGCGTAGACGGTAGCAATCAGCCCCAGCATTTT
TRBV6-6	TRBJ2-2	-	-	CASSYLVGNTGELFF	TGTGCCAGCAGTTACCTGGTCGGGAACACCGGGGAGCTGTTTTTT
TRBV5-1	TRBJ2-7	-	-	CASSLVTANPYEQYF	TGCGCCAGCAGCTTGGTGACAGCGAACCCCTACGAGCAGTACTTC
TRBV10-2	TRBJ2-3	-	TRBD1	CASTWDRGRDTQYF	TGCGCCAGCACCTGGGACAGGGGGCGAGATACGCAGTATTTT
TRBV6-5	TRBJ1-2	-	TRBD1	CASGTHRGYGYTF	TGTGCCAGCGGGACCCACAGGGGATATGGCTACACCTTC
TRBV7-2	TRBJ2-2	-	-	CASSKTPQGNTGELFF	TGTGCCAGCAGCAAAACCCCGCAGGGTAACACCGGGGAGCTGTTTTTT
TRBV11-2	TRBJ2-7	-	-	CASSSHPAGTPPYEQYF	TGTGCCAGCAGCTCCCATCCCGCCGGGACACCGCCCTACGAGCAGTACTTC
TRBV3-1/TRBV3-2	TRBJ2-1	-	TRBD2	CASSQGGREDTEQFF	TGTGCCAGCAGCCAAGGGGGACGGGAGGATACTGAGCAGTTCTTC
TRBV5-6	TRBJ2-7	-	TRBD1	CASSPGVARGYSYEQYF	TGTGCCAGCAGCCCTGGCGTTGCCAGGGGGTACTCCTACGAGCAGTACTTC
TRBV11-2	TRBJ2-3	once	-	CASSSHSNLDTQYF	TGTGCCAGCAGCTCCCACTCAAATCTCGATACGCAGTATTTT
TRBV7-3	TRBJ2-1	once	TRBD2	CASSLSRGGLFF	TGTGCCAGCAGCTTAAGCCGGGGGGGCTTGTTCTTC
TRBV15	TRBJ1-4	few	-	CATGEGSNEKLFF	TGTGCCACCGGGGAGGGCAGTAATGAAAAACTGTTTTTT
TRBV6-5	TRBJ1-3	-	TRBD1	CASTRQGQNGNTIYF	TGTGCCAGCACCCGACAGGGGCAAAATGGAAACACCATATATTTT
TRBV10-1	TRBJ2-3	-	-	CASSPGAINTDTQYF	TGCGCCAGCAGTCCAGGGGCCATTAACACAGATACGCAGTATTTT
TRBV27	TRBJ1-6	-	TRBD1	CASSLKASWDSYSPLHF	TGTGCCAGCAGTTTAAAGGCCAGCTGGGACAGTTATTCACCCCTCCACTTT
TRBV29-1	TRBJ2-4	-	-	CSVRSGEGTDIQYF	TGCAGCGTTCGTTCAGGGGAGGGCACGGACATTCAGTACTTC
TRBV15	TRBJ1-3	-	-	CATSSPAGPSGNTIYF	TGTGCCACCAGCTCCCCAGCGGGACCCTCTGGAAACACCATATATTTT
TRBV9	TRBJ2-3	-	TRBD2	CASSETSGGPDTQYF	TGTGCCAGCAGCGAGACTAGCGGGGGACCAGATACGCAGTATTTT
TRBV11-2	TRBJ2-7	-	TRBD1	CASSLPGQGAREQYF	TGTGCCAGCAGCTTACCGGGACAGGGGGCTCGAGAGCAGTACTTC
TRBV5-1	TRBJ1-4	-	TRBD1	CASSLQGAEEKLFF	TGCGCCAGCAGCTTGCAGGGGGCCGAAGAAAAACTGTTTTTT
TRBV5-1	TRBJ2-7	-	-	CASSSSGGSYEQYF	TGCGCCAGCAGCTCTTCGGGCGGGTCCTACGAGCAGTACTTC
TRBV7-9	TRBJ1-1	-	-	CASSPDWGGNTEAFF	TGTGCCAGCAGCCCAGATTGGGGGGGGAACACTGAAGCTTTCTTT
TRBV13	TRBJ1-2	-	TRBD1	CASSPTTGGAFNYGYTF	TGTGCCAGCAGCCCAACGACAGGGGGAGCTTTTAACTATGGCTACACCTTC
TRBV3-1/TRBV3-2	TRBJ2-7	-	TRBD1	CASSQATGTAYEQYF	TGTGCCAGCAGCCAAGCAACCGGGACAGCCTACGAGCAGTACTTC